A selection of T cell receptor beta chains follows, all from one sample in a study of blood T cells in healthy people across ages. TCRdb passed the 5' RACE reads through MiXCR, listing each CDR3 protein once. Counted here are roughly 1,700,000 distinct CDR3 sequences, roughly 30% occurring once; the ten biggest clones make up 7.7%. Material for sequencing was blood. Receptors were obtained from a woman in her thirties in good health. The conserved cysteine and the conserved F or W are not part of the CDR3 here. Clone size is stated in some rows and not others, as once, few, many or a class when expanded.

j_gene,len,v_gene,abundance,CDR3aa
TRBJ1-3,13,TRBV18,NA,ASSPGQNPGNTIY
TRBJ2-1,15,TRBV7-2,once,ASSLVTGLASYNEQF
TRBJ2-7,14,TRBV2,NA,ASSEGSSGSSYEQY
TRBJ1-5,11,TRBV2,NA,ASRQGREQPQH
TRBJ2-2,13,TRBV6-6,few,ASSHRVSNTGELF
TRBJ2-1,13,TRBV6-2/TRBV6-3,many,ASSYSGTSAHEQF
TRBJ2-1,15,TRBV20-1,NA,SARDVRLAGGHNEQF
TRBJ2-5,15,TRBV20-1,NA,SARDVSGRRSYNEQY
TRBJ2-5,14,TRBV12-3/TRBV12-4,few,ASSLWAGSYQETQY
TRBJ2-1,16,TRBV5-1,NA,ASSQGTSGAISYNEQF
TRBJ1-4,12,TRBV12-3/TRBV12-4,few,ASTMTGRYEKLF
TRBJ2-7,11,TRBV20-1,few,SAGGGGPYEQY
TRBJ2-1,14,TRBV20-1,few,SADTVATNSYNEQF
TRBJ2-3,14,TRBV9,NA,ASSVASGGPTDTQY
TRBJ2-1,12,TRBV9,few,ASSARDSFNEQF
TRBJ2-7,15,TRBV21-1,NA,ASSSALLAGGRYEQY
TRBJ2-7,13,TRBV14,many,ASSLRDRGSYEQY
TRBJ2-1,11,TRBV7-2,many,ASSLVGGDEQF
TRBJ1-4,13,TRBV11-2,few,ASSRRGSEGEKLF
TRBJ1-6,13,TRBV5-1,NA,ASSLALSGNSPLH
TRBJ2-7,12,TRBV5-1,NA,ATHPPGGAYEQY
TRBJ2-3,11,TRBV4-3,few,ASSLDRETTQY
TRBJ1-1,11,TRBV29-1,NA,SVERHLNAEAF
TRBJ2-3,13,TRBV20-1,many,SARSGNEGFGTQY
TRBJ2-3,13,TRBV6-1,NA,ASSVGGSSTDTQY
TRBJ2-5,14,TRBV20-1,few,SARDWSGSGAETQY
TRBJ1-2,13,TRBV25-1,few,ASSEYGKANYGYT
TRBJ2-1,12,TRBV9,many,ASSVSGGYNEQF
TRBJ2-7,11,TRBV9,NA,ASSPPSTREQY
TRBJ1-1,12,TRBV3-1,few,ASSLRDTNTEAF
TRBJ2-3,13,TRBV7-2,NA,ASSRTRVSTDTQY